This is a list of T cell receptor beta chains from one sample in a study of siplizumab effects on memory and regulatory T cells. Clones were sequenced by immunoSEQ multiplex PCR, and TCRdb holds only the in-frame ones, with some missing. The table records 70,000 to 100,000 clones, around 97% of them present only once. Input material: naive CD4+ T cells sorted from blood. The source of these receptors is a human donor in good health. Each CDR3 is given with its conserved first and last residue. A D gene is named only where the DNA matches it firmly. Clone size appears in some rows only: once, few, many, or a class for an expanded clone.

cdr3_nt: TGTGCCAGCAGCTTATACGGGGGGGACGTTTACGAGCAGTACTTC; cdr3_aa: CASSLYGGDVYEQYF; v_call: TRBV7-2; clone_size: NA; j_call: TRBJ2-7; d_call: TRBD2
cdr3_nt: TGCGCCAGCAGCTCAGACAGGGGGCAAGAGACCCAGTACTTC; cdr3_aa: CASSSDRGQETQYF; v_call: TRBV5-1; clone_size: NA; j_call: TRBJ2-5; d_call: TRBD1
cdr3_nt: TGTGCCAGCAGCTTGGCCTGGGACTGGTACAATGAGCAGTTCTTC; cdr3_aa: CASSLAWDWYNEQFF; v_call: TRBV5-5; clone_size: NA; j_call: TRBJ2-1; d_call: NA
cdr3_nt: TGTGCCAGCAGTGTTCCGGGAACCTACGAGCAGTACTTC; cdr3_aa: CASSVPGTYEQYF; v_call: TRBV25-1; clone_size: once; j_call: TRBJ2-7; d_call: NA
cdr3_nt: TGTGCCAGCCGGATGGGACAGATCAATCAGCCCCAGCATTTT; cdr3_aa: CASRMGQINQPQHF; v_call: TRBV6-5; clone_size: NA; j_call: TRBJ1-5; d_call: TRBD1
cdr3_nt: TGTGCCAGAAGCTACTTCCTCTGGTGGCGCGGGCCGTCCGGGGAGACCCAGTACTTC; cdr3_aa: CARSYFLWWRGPSGETQYF; v_call: TRBV5-3; clone_size: once; j_call: TRBJ2-5; d_call: NA
cdr3_nt: TGTGCCAGCAGCACCCCGGGACGGCCCCGGTGG; cdr3_aa: CASSTPGRPRW; v_call: TRBV5-6; clone_size: NA; j_call: TRBJ1-1; d_call: NA
cdr3_nt: TGTGCCAGCTCACCCGACAGCTCCTCTGGAAACACCATATATTTT; cdr3_aa: CASSPDSSSGNTIYF; v_call: TRBV18; clone_size: once; j_call: TRBJ1-3; d_call: NA
cdr3_nt: TGTGCCAGCAGGACTAGCGGGGGCGGGGAGCAGTTCTTC; cdr3_aa: CASRTSGGGEQFF; v_call: TRBV2; clone_size: NA; j_call: TRBJ2-1; d_call: TRBD2
cdr3_nt: TGTGCCAGTAGTACCCGGGAGCTGAACACTGAAGCTTTCTTT; cdr3_aa: CASSTRELNTEAFF; v_call: TRBV19; clone_size: NA; j_call: TRBJ1-1; d_call: NA
cdr3_nt: TGTGCCAGCAGCTTCGAATTGGACAGACCCTACGAGCAGTACTTC; cdr3_aa: CASSFELDRPYEQYF; v_call: TRBV5-4; clone_size: NA; j_call: TRBJ2-7; d_call: NA
cdr3_nt: TGTGCCAGTAAAAACACAGATACGCAGTATTTT; cdr3_aa: CASKNTDTQYF; v_call: TRBV19; clone_size: NA; j_call: TRBJ2-3; d_call: NA
cdr3_nt: TGTGCCAGCAGTGAGAGGGGGCTGGAGACCCAGTACTTC; cdr3_aa: CASSERGLETQYF; v_call: TRBV2; clone_size: NA; j_call: TRBJ2-5; d_call: TRBD1
cdr3_nt: TGTGCCAGCAGCTTGGCCTCCCAGCGGGGGGGCGATCACTTC; cdr3_aa: CASSLASQRGGDHF; v_call: TRBV5-4; clone_size: NA; j_call: TRBJ2-5; d_call: TRBD2
cdr3_nt: TGTGCCAGCAGGCGCGACGGGAACACTGAAGCTTTCTTT; cdr3_aa: CASRRDGNTEAFF; v_call: TRBV6-5; clone_size: NA; j_call: TRBJ1-1; d_call: NA
cdr3_nt: TGTGCCAGCAGCGTGAGCGGGGGGGCGGGCAATGAGCAGTTCTTC; cdr3_aa: CASSVSGGAGNEQFF; v_call: TRBV9; clone_size: NA; j_call: TRBJ2-1; d_call: TRBD2
cdr3_nt: TGCGCCAGCCGCCTCGGGACGGCCGCCTACGAGCAGTACTTC; cdr3_aa: CASRLGTAAYEQYF; v_call: TRBV5-1; clone_size: NA; j_call: TRBJ2-7; d_call: NA
cdr3_nt: TGTGCCAGCAGCTTGGGGGGTACCTACGAGCAGTACTTC; cdr3_aa: CASSLGGTYEQYF; v_call: TRBV5-6; clone_size: NA; j_call: TRBJ2-7; d_call: NA
cdr3_nt: TGCAGCGTCCCCGGACAGGGAAGGAACACTGAAGCTTTCTTT; cdr3_aa: CSVPGQGRNTEAFF; v_call: TRBV29-1; clone_size: once; j_call: TRBJ1-1; d_call: TRBD1
cdr3_nt: TGTGCCAGCACCAGGACAGGGCCTCTCGGTGGCTACACCTTC; cdr3_aa: CASTRTGPLGGYTF; v_call: TRBV6-5; clone_size: NA; j_call: TRBJ1-2; d_call: TRBD1
cdr3_nt: TGTGCCAGCAGCTTAGCGCCGGGACAACACTATGGCTACACCTTC; cdr3_aa: CASSLAPGQHYGYTF; v_call: TRBV7-8; clone_size: NA; j_call: TRBJ1-2; d_call: NA
cdr3_nt: TGTGCCAGTAGTCTTCGGACAGGGGGCACCTACGAGCAGTACTTC; cdr3_aa: CASSLRTGGTYEQYF; v_call: TRBV19; clone_size: NA; j_call: TRBJ2-7; d_call: TRBD1
cdr3_nt: TGTGCCAGCTCAGGGGACAGGGCTCAAGAGACCCAGTACTTC; cdr3_aa: CASSGDRAQETQYF; v_call: TRBV18; clone_size: NA; j_call: TRBJ2-5; d_call: TRBD1
cdr3_nt: TGTGCCAGCAGCTCTACCCAGCGGGGGACCTACGAGCAGTACTTC; cdr3_aa: CASSSTQRGTYEQYF; v_call: TRBV13; clone_size: NA; j_call: TRBJ2-7; d_call: TRBD2
cdr3_nt: TGCGCCAGCAGCCAAGGTACAGTCTCCTACGAGCAGTACTTC; cdr3_aa: CASSQGTVSYEQYF; v_call: TRBV4-1; clone_size: NA; j_call: TRBJ2-7; d_call: NA
cdr3_nt: TGTGCCAGCAGCTTCTTGCGGGACGGAAACACCATATATTTT; cdr3_aa: CASSFLRDGNTIYF; v_call: TRBV11-3; clone_size: NA; j_call: TRBJ1-3; d_call: NA
cdr3_nt: TGTGCCAGCTCACCACGGGGTTCTCTCCTAGCGGGGGCTACTAGCTCCTACGAGCAGTACTTC; cdr3_aa: CASSPRGSLLAGATSSYEQYF; v_call: TRBV18; clone_size: NA; j_call: TRBJ2-7; d_call: TRBD2
cdr3_nt: TGTGCCAGCAGCGTCCGAATGGTCGCAGATACGCAGTATTTT; cdr3_aa: CASSVRMVADTQYF; v_call: TRBV9; clone_size: NA; j_call: TRBJ2-3; d_call: NA
cdr3_nt: TGTGCCAGCAGCCCTGCTAGCGGGGGCGAGACCCAGTACTTC; cdr3_aa: CASSPASGGETQYF; v_call: TRBV5-5; clone_size: NA; j_call: TRBJ2-5; d_call: TRBD2
cdr3_nt: TGTGCCAGCAGCAAAGTTCGGCCAGCTGAAGCTTTCTTT; cdr3_aa: CASSKVRPAEAFF; v_call: TRBV21-1; clone_size: NA; j_call: TRBJ1-1; d_call: NA
cdr3_nt: TGTGCCAGCAGCCGGACAGGGCTCCCGAAAGCTTTCTTT; cdr3_aa: CASSRTGLPKAFF; v_call: TRBV6-5; clone_size: NA; j_call: TRBJ1-1; d_call: TRBD1
cdr3_nt: TGTGCCAGCAGTGAAGGGTGGACTGGAAGGGGCTACACCTTC; cdr3_aa: CASSEGWTGRGYTF; v_call: TRBV2; clone_size: NA; j_call: TRBJ1-2; d_call: NA
cdr3_nt: TGTGCCAGCAGCCCACCGGGACAGGGGGCTCCTGGGGAGCTGTTTTTT; cdr3_aa: CASSPPGQGAPGELFF; v_call: TRBV6-6; clone_size: NA; j_call: TRBJ2-2; d_call: TRBD1
cdr3_nt: TGTGCCAGTAGTATGAATTACAATGAGCAGTTCTTC; cdr3_aa: CASSMNYNEQFF; v_call: TRBV19; clone_size: NA; j_call: TRBJ2-1; d_call: NA
cdr3_nt: TGTGCCAGCAGCGTAGAGACTACCCTCACCGGGGAGCTGTTTTTT; cdr3_aa: CASSVETTLTGELFF; v_call: TRBV25-1; clone_size: NA; j_call: TRBJ2-2; d_call: NA
cdr3_nt: TGTGCCAGCAGCGTAAGGCTAGCGGGGGGAATCTCCTACAATGAGCAGTTCTTC; cdr3_aa: CASSVRLAGGISYNEQFF; v_call: TRBV9; clone_size: NA; j_call: TRBJ2-1; d_call: TRBD2
cdr3_nt: TGTGCCAGCAGCAGCCAGGGAGGAACTGAAGCTTTCTTT; cdr3_aa: CASSSQGGTEAFF; v_call: TRBV7-3; clone_size: once; j_call: TRBJ1-1; d_call: NA
cdr3_nt: TGTGCCAGCAGCCAAGAAAGGGCAGGGAGTTTTCACGAGCAGTACTTC; cdr3_aa: CASSQERAGSFHEQYF; v_call: TRBV14; clone_size: NA; j_call: TRBJ2-7; d_call: NA
cdr3_nt: TGTGCCAGCAGACAGGGCCCTCTCTATGGCTACACCTTC; cdr3_aa: CASRQGPLYGYTF; v_call: TRBV6-5; clone_size: NA; j_call: TRBJ1-2; d_call: NA
cdr3_nt: TGTGCCAGCAGCGTGACAGGGACCTATGGCTACACCTTC; cdr3_aa: CASSVTGTYGYTF; v_call: TRBV7-2; clone_size: NA; j_call: TRBJ1-2; d_call: TRBD1
cdr3_nt: TGTGCCAGCAGTTTTCGGCCGACAGACACTGAAGCTTTCTTT; cdr3_aa: CASSFRPTDTEAFF; v_call: TRBV6-5; clone_size: few; j_call: TRBJ1-1; d_call: NA
cdr3_nt: TGCGCCAGCAGCCGTACCGGGACAGGTATATACGAGCAGTACTTC; cdr3_aa: CASSRTGTGIYEQYF; v_call: TRBV4-1; clone_size: NA; j_call: TRBJ2-7; d_call: TRBD1
cdr3_nt: TGCGCCAGCAGCGTCGGGACAGGTCCTCGAATGAGCGAGCAGTACTTC; cdr3_aa: CASSVGTGPRMSEQYF; v_call: TRBV5-1; clone_size: NA; j_call: TRBJ2-7; d_call: TRBD1
cdr3_nt: TGTGCCCTAGTGGAGGGTCGGCACACTGAAGCTTTCTTT; cdr3_aa: CALVEGRHTEAFF; v_call: TRBV30; clone_size: NA; j_call: TRBJ1-1; d_call: NA